This T cell receptor beta chain was identified in a study of blood T cell repertoires in COVID-19. This CDR3 is built from 12 residues. J lost 6 bases, V lost 6 bases, and 7 bases had no gene match. CDR1 and CDR2 (germline): SQVTM, ANQGSEA. Study processing details: Nucleated cell counts were estimated from reference gene primer amplification. TCRdb's table, derived via immunoSEQ multiplex PCR, lists solely in-frame clones and lacks some. V, J and clone size reflect that table, while D and trimming were determined from the DNA. Here the sample spans fewer than 250,000 clones, about 85% being singletons.

The chain links TRBV29-1 to TRBJ1-2; 7 bases fit TRBD1. Input material: peripheral blood. This clonotype originated in a man aged 35 to 55 with acute or convalescent COVID-19. CDR3 nucleotides: TGCAGCGTCGAACAGGGGAGGGATGGCTACACCTTC. Translated: CSVEQGRDGYTF.